This T cell receptor beta chain was profiled in a study of cytomegalovirus exposure and HLA in healthy donors (dated by TCRdb to 2015 to 2018). Describing the broader study: An earlier analysis of some 600 of the donors reported about 300 Gb of sequence data and 117 million unique TCR beta sequences obtained from around 170 million T cells. An early release that covered roughly 600 HLA-typed donors contained approximately 300 gigabases of sequencing data and 75 million to 100 million unique TCR sequences. Of the 398 genotyped donors, 81% were placed in the genetic ancestry cluster associated with self-reported Caucasian donors. The aim of the study was to test whether cataloging public T cell receptors could identify signatures of past pathogen exposure. The study profiled the T cell repertoires of 550 to 700 subjects by immunosequencing and related them to cytomegalovirus serostatus. Besides the first cohort of 666 subjects, a separate validation cohort made up of 95 to 150 different subjects was used. The study combined high-throughput TCR immunosequencing, statistical association of individual TCRs with disease status, and machine learning to predict cytomegalovirus infection status. To study patterns of TCR occurrence, a later analysis re-analyzed previously published TCR beta repertoires from 500 to 850 donors and added high-resolution HLA genotyping. Rather than drawing on any new phenotypic data, the later analysis identified candidate immune exposures from TCR beta sequences and the way those sequences occurred across donors. In an earlier analysis of 587 of the donors, high-throughput TCR beta sequencing was used to judge whether each TCR beta V gene segment behaved as functional or pseudogenic. Donor age, sex, ethnicity and CMV serostatus were compiled together with the repertoire data. A later genetic analysis took genome-wide SNP genotypes for about three fifths of the 666 donors and used that subset as a discovery cohort. Every repertoire in the discovery cohort had been generated on one and the same sequencing platform. HLA typing included class I and class II loci at four-digit resolution. The number of donors typed differed by locus, with about 620-630 for A, B, C, DRB1 and DQB1, around 560 for DQA1, 606 for DPA1, and under 490 for DPB1. Because of strong linkage in the cohort, four or five DR-DQ haplotypes were treated as single units for association and clustering. Across about 370 genotyped donors of the cohort, an average of approximately 240,000 unique TCR beta nucleotide sequences per donor were sequenced, and roughly 20% of those sequences were non-productive. The research as a whole found: A group of highly shared sequence variants was considered likely to be a technical artifact of the sequencing pipeline. When HLA alleles, especially DR and DQ, strongly co-occurred, attributing TCR associations to individual alleles was difficult. The presence/absence analyses assumed that sequencing depth was roughly uniform across donors, and that assumption may not be true. The classifier was reported to diagnose cytomegalovirus status with high specificity and sensitivity in both the original cohort and the validation cohort. The authors suggested that the approach could potentially be extended to other disease states and immunological phenotypes. A further reported finding was that TCR beta sequences accurately predicted the HLA-A and HLA-B alleles for most subjects in the first cohort. This cohort had only TCR beta chains sequenced, and the lack of alpha or paired-chain data limited which features could be detected. A few of the identified cytomegalovirus-associated TCR beta chains were confirmed in vitro to be specific for cytomegalovirus antigens. According to a later genetic analysis, donors in an Asian-associated ancestry cluster had fewer N-insertions in productive TCRs than the approximately 650-donor mean. In a later analysis, HLA-associated TCR beta chains showed more clonal expansion and lower generation probabilities than non-associated chains that were equally common. A later genetic analysis associated a missense DCLRE1C variant with V-gene and J-gene trimming of TCR beta chains, and an independent cohort replicated the association. In an earlier analysis of approximately 590 of the donors, most TCR beta V segments appeared in productive rearrangements about 90% or about 30% of the time, broadly matching IMGT annotations. A later analysis found that most CMV-associated TCR beta chains appeared HLA-restricted, with HLA associations seemingly driven largely by CMV exposure. Because some donors lacked HLA typing at each locus, the association tests relied only on the typed subset. A later analysis found that TCR association rates varied across HLA loci, with DRB1 alleles showing the most associated TCRs and HLA-C alleles the fewest. The study listed 164 TCR beta chains as associated with cytomegalovirus. A later analysis reported that several top co-occurrence clusters appeared linked to parvovirus B19, influenza, CMV and Epstein-Barr virus. Correlated functional status among segregating V segments might reflect linkage disequilibrium, but an unknown experimental factor could not be ruled out. Across donors, most TCR sequences were observed very rarely, whereas some public TCRs were present in many individuals. Because counts were too low, 15 to 20 rarely observed V segments, including chromosome 9 orphons, were left out of the earlier analysis of 587 of the donors. Immune exposure information for the cohort was limited to CMV serostatus. At a false discovery rate of 0.05, a later analysis linked approximately 18,000 TCR beta sequences to specific HLA alleles.

The cohort was made up of about 610 healthy bone marrow donors. All cohort members were sampled while nominally healthy, although unrecorded immune exposures were likely present. The donor tested CMV seronegative and was one of the 352 seronegative cohort members. Every donor gave a peripheral blood sample, and the peripheral blood mononuclear cells from that sample were used for TCR beta sequencing. The Qiagen DNeasy Blood Extraction Kit was used to extract genomic DNA from the blood cell samples. As to this clone: Its antigen remains unidentified. No qualities accompany the bases; no much larger clone lies one base away.

Libraries came from the immunoSEQ multiplex PCR assay. The multiplex PCR relied on a mix of 60 forward primers for TCR Vbeta segments and 13 reverse primers for TCR Jbeta segments. The CDR3 region of rearranged TCR beta genes was amplified from genomic DNA by a multiplex PCR assay. On the Illumina HiSeq System, the amplified TCR beta libraries were sequenced as 87-base-pair reads. The paper's processing steps were these. A later analysis tallied some 79 million unique TCR beta chains across the 650 to 750 repertoires, and around 9.9 million of those chains were shared by two or more donors. To remove PCR and sequencing errors, raw reads were error-corrected and collapsed into unique sequences using a nearest-neighbor algorithm that merged closely related sequences. Alignment of CDR3 sequences to IMGT reference sequences was used to assign V, D and J gene segments. For a sequence to be retained, at least a six-nucleotide match to both a V gene segment and a J gene segment was required. Rearrangements were called productive when the CDR3 lacked stop codons and stayed in frame with V and J; all others were non-productive. CDR3 was defined according to IMGT convention as the region running from the second conserved V-encoded cysteine to the conserved J-encoded phenylalanine. In an earlier analysis of roughly 610 of the donors, sequences lacking an unambiguous match to a single V gene segment were excluded. In an earlier analysis of almost 600 of the donors, a V segment was called functional when productive rearrangements were above 56.7%, and segregating when the standard deviation between donors exceeded 5%. A statistical classification framework was built for diagnosing cytomegalovirus status from the catalog of TCR beta chain sequences. In a later analysis, TCR nucleotide sequences were compared against IMGT/GENE-DB human TR gene sequences so that V and J genes could be assigned. The TCRdist pipeline was used in a later analysis to assign CDR3 sequences and most-parsimonious VDJ recombination scenarios. In a later analysis, every TCR beta chain was defined by the combination of its CDR3 amino acid sequence and its V-gene family, and reads without a unique V-gene family were dropped. To address suspected cross-contamination and a sequencing artifact, a later analysis removed over 500 highly shared, low-generation-probability nucleotide sequences. In a later analysis, a clonal expansion index was calculated for each public chain from normalized within-repertoire ranks of inferred template counts. In a later analysis, generation probabilities were computed using a VDJ recombination model fitted to out-of-frame rearrangements, and the results were checked against IGoR. Hypergeometric tests were used in a later analysis to score TCR-TCR, TCR-HLA and TCR-CMV co-occurrence, with a repertoire-size bias correction applied to the TCR pairs. A later analysis estimated false discovery rates by permuting HLA or CMV assignments 20 times. In a later analysis, co-occurring TCRs were grouped with DBSCAN, and TCRdist sequence similarity was added when clustering was performed within HLA-allele-positive subsets. Repertoires with fewer than 30,000 or more than 120,000 public chains, plus five repertoires with anomalous nucleotide sharing, were excluded from co-occurrence clustering. Not all clones reach the TCRdb copy of this immuneACCESS table, which keeps in-frame sequences only. Checked studies attribute under half of the gap to unresolved V genes and leave the rest unexplained. The V and J calls and clone size come from that table; D and trimming were worked out from the DNA. The sample table records around 130,000 clones; around 75% of these occur just once. Under 3.5% of the sample lies in the top ten.

Sequencing was performed on PBMCs. The clonotype comes from a man younger than 40 in good health and CMV-seronegative.

Here is the DNA: TGTGCCAGCTCACCTACGAAGCAGGAGGCCGAGCAGTACTTC. Its translation reads: CASSPTKQEAEQYF. The rearrangement joined TRBV18 to TRBJ2-7; the D gene is perhaps TRBD2, on 5 matching bases. The germline V gene gives CDR1 as KGHSH and CDR2 as LQKENI. The CDR3 runs 14 residues from the cysteine to the phenylalanine. The sequence is cut down to CDR3 DNA, 42 bases in frame from base 1. The V and J ends are trimmed by 3 bases and 6 bases, leaving 15 bases between them.